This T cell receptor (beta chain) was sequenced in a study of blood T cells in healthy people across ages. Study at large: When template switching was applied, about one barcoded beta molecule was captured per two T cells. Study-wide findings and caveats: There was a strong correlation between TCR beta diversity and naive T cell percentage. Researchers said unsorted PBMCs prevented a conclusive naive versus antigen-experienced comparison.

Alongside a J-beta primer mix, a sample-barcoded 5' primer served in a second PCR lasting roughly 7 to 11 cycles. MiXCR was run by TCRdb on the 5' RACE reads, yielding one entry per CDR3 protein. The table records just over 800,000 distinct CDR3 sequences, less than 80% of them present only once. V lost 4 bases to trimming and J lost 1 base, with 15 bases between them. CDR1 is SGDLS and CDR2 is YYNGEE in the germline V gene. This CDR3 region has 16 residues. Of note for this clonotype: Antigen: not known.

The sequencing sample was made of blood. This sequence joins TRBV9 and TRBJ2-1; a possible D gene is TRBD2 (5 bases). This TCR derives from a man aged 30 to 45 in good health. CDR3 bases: TGTGCCAGCAGCTCCGGACTGGGCGAATCCTACAATGAGCAGTTCTTC. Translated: CASSSGLGESYNEQFF. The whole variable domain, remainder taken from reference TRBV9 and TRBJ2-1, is DSGVTQTPKHLITATGQRVTLRCSPRSGDLSVYWYQQSLDQGLQFLIQYYNGEERAKGNILERFSAQQFPDLHSELNLSSLELGDSALYFCASSSGLGESYNEQFFGPGTRLTVL.